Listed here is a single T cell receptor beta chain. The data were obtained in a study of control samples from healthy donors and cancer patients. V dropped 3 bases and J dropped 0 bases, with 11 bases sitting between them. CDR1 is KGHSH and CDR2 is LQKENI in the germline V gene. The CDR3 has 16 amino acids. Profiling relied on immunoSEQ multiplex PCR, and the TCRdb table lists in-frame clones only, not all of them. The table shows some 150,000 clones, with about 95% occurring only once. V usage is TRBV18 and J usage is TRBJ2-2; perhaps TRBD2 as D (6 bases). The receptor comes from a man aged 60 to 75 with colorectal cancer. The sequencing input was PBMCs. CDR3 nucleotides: TGTGCCAGCTCACCGGAGGGACCGACGAACACCGGGGAGCTGTTTTTT. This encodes CASSPEGPTNTGELFF. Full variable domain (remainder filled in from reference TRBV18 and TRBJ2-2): NAGVMQNPRHLVRRRGQEARLRCSPMKGHSHVYWYRQLPEEGLKFMVYLQKENIIDESGMPKERFSAEFPKEGPSILRIQQVVRGDSAAYFCASSPEGPTNTGELFFGEGSRLTVL.